This TCR beta chain came from a study of shared clonotypes between healthy human individuals. On the study more broadly: Used for every donor were three CD4 naive, three CD4 memory, two CD8 naive and one CD8 memory plate.

General study findings and limits: Limitation of the genetic and exposure-history diversity represented came from the few donors.

Concerning this clone: Its target is not known.

Everyone who donated was a Caucasian adult who lived in Nashville, Tennessee. In CD8 memory, CD45RO+ cells were put together with CCR7-negative CD45RA+ TemRA cells. Data came from immunoSEQ multiplex PCR; TCRdb stores just in-frame clones and leaves some out. The table records hundreds of thousands of clones, roughly 96% of them present only once. The CDR3 contains 17 residues. V was trimmed by 0 bases and J by 3 bases, leaving 14 bases between them. Per the germline V gene, CDR1 is SGHVS and CDR2 is FQNEAQ. The receptor's source is a man aged 25-45 years in good health. The chain uses TRBV7-8 and TRBJ2-2, with D tentatively TRBD2 (6 bases). Sequenced input: memory CD8+ T cells sorted from blood. The subset is: CD45RO+ cells pooled with CCR7-negative TemRA cells. The CDR3: CASSLAISRDHTGELFF. As DNA, the CDR3 is TGTGCCAGCAGCTTAGCGATCTCGCGGGACCACACCGGGGAGCTGTTTTTT.